Following are 3 T cell receptor beta chains from one sample sequenced in a study of blood T cell repertoires in COVID-19. Clones were sequenced by immunoSEQ multiplex PCR, and TCRdb holds only the in-frame ones, with some missing. In the table there are under 200,000 clones, 80% of which are singletons. The sample consisted of peripheral blood. The receptors were gathered from a man aged 65 to 85 with active or convalescent COVID-19.

The genes are TRBV30 and TRBJ1-2; TRBD1 is a possible D gene (6 bases). Between the trimmed V and J ends, which lost 3 bases and 13 bases, there was a span of 27 bases. This CDR3 region has 15 residues. CDR1 GTSNPN and CDR2 SVGIG come from the germline V gene (reference sequence). The CDR3 loop reads CAWRTRGARSLVGTF. CDR3 nucleotide sequence: TGTGCCTGGAGGACACGGGGGGCGCGGTCGTTGGTGGGCACCTTC.

This chain links TRBV27 with TRBJ1-1; D call uncertain. Trimming removed 3 bases at V and 1 base at J, with 9 bases between. CDR1 and CDR2 (germline): MNHEY, SMNVEV (reference sequence). The CDR3 extends over 14 amino acids. CDR3 DNA sequence: TGTGCCAGCAGTTTTTTGCCCAGGAACACTGAAGCTTTCTTT. Protein product: CASSFLPRNTEAFF.

The genes are TRBV27 and TRBJ1-6, with D unresolved. The V end was cut by 4 bases, the J end by 5 bases, with 15 bases between. The CDR3 runs 16 residues. CDR1 MNHEY and CDR2 SMNVEV come from the germline V gene (reference sequence). This chain's CDR3 is CASSSGPSWDNSPLHF. CDR3 coding DNA: TGTGCCAGCAGTTCTGGGCCCAGCTGGGATAATTCACCCCTCCACTTT.